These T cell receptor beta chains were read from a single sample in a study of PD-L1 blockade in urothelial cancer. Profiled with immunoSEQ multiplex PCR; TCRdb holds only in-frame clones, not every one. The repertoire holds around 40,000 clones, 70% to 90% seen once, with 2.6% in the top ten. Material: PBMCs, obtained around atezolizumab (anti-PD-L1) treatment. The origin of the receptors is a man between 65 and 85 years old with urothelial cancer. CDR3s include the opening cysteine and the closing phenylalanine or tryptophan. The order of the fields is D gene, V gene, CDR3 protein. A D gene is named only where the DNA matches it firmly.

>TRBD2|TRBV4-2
CASSRGSGRGGTTDTQYF
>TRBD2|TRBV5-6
CASSPLWGTSGFSYNEQFF
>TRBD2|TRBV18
CASSPPLAGSTYEQYF
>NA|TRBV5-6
CASSLWGLLEQFF
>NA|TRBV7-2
CASSLERGLFNEKLFF
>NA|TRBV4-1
CASSQQGWTYNEQFF
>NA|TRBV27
CASSPIGAGEKLFF
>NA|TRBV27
CASSLIGSVNEQFF
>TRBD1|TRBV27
CASSLRQGYNEQFF
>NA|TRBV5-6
CASSLWRTEAFF
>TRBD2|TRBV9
CASRAPGLVGDTQYF
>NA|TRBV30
CAWSVAGGEQFF
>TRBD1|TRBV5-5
CASSFTGGAGGNTIYF
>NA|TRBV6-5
CASSLSLLRNYGYTF
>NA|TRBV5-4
CASSLGSAETQYF
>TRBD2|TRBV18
CASSPGLASNTGELFF
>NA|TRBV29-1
CSVDRGGNEQFF
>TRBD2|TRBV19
CASSMGLAELDTQYF
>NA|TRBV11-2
CASSLTGSPGNTIYF
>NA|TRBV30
CAWRLGGTDTQYF
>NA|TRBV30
CAWSGQAANYGYTF
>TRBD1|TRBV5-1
CASSLTGGVEDEQYF